These T cell receptor beta chains were read from a single sample in a study of Graves' ophthalmopathy and Graves' hyperthyroidism. TCRdb analysed the multiplex PCR reads with MiXCR anew, one entry per CDR3 protein. The sample records about 500,000 distinct CDR3 sequences, 14% being singletons. Material: blood. The receptors derive from a woman in her 30s with Graves' ophthalmopathy. Both conserved end residues are part of each CDR3. A D gene is named only where the DNA matches it firmly. Where a row states a size, it is once, few, many or the class of an expanded clone; other rows omit it.

v_call	d_call	clone_size	j_call	cdr3_nt	cdr3_aa
TRBV28	-	many	TRBJ2-7	TGTGCCAGCAGCTCGGGCCTAGATGAGCAGTACTTC	CASSSGLDEQYF
TRBV7-3	TRBD1	-	TRBJ2-7	TGTGCCAGCAGCCCGGGACAGGGACGCTACGAGCAGTACTTC	CASSPGQGRYEQYF
TRBV7-2	-	many	TRBJ1-2	TGTGCCAGCAGCATAACGGCCAGGACCTATGGCTACACCTTC	CASSITARTYGYTF
TRBV27	-	-	TRBJ1-2	TGTGCCAGCAGTCGGACGAGGAGTGGGAACTATGGCTACACCTTC	CASSRTRSGNYGYTF
TRBV3-1	-	-	TRBJ1-1	TGTGCCAGCAGCCAAGGCCTGGGGAGGGGGACCACTGAAGCTTTCTTT	CASSQGLGRGTTEAFF
TRBV28	TRBD1	many	TRBJ2-7	TGTGCCAGCAGTCCGGGGACAGGGGGCGGGTACGAGCAGTACTTC	CASSPGTGGGYEQYF
TRBV6-4	TRBD1	many	TRBJ1-1	TGTGCCAGCAGTGCCTCGGGACAGGGGGATACTGAAGCTTTCTTT	CASSASGQGDTEAFF
TRBV6-5	-	many	TRBJ1-2	TGTGCCACCACGGGCTTCTCGAACTATGGCTACACCTTC	CATTGFSNYGYTF
TRBV10-2	-	many	TRBJ2-5	TGCGCCAGCAGGACCCGGACGGAGTACCAAGAGACCCAGTACTTC	CASRTRTEYQETQYF
TRBV5-1	-	-	TRBJ2-2	TGCGCCAGCAGCCCAGGGGCCGCGAACACCGGGGAGCTGTTTTTT	CASSPGAANTGELFF
TRBV20-1	-	few	TRBJ1-1	TGCAGTGCTAGAGATCCCAGGGACCCCACTGAAGCTTTCTTT	CSARDPRDPTEAFF
TRBV14	TRBD1	many	TRBJ2-5	TGTGCCAGCAGCCAGGGAACGGGGGACAGGGGTGAGACCCAGTACTTC	CASSQGTGDRGETQYF
TRBV29-1	-	many	TRBJ1-1	TGCAGCGTTGAAAGGTTAAGTGGACAGCCAGGAGCTTTCTTT	CSVERLSGQPGAFF
TRBV28	-	few	TRBJ1-5	TGTGCCAGCAGCCGCTCGACCGCGGGGGGGAATCAGCCCCAGCATTTT	CASSRSTAGGNQPQHF
TRBV19	-	many	TRBJ1-1	TGTGCCAGTAGTATCCGACAGACGAACGCTGAAGCTTTCTTT	CASSIRQTNAEAFF
TRBV30	TRBD1	many	TRBJ2-7	TGTGCCTGGACCGGGACAGGGCCCCACGAGCAGTACTTC	CAWTGTGPHEQYF
TRBV6-2/TRBV6-3	TRBD2	-	TRBJ2-5	TGTGCCAGCAGCCGCTTGGGTTGGGGACTAGCTGTGGAGACCCAGTACTTC	CASSRLGWGLAVETQYF
TRBV12-3/TRBV12-4	-	-	TRBJ1-1	TGTGCCAGCAGCTACCTTGGGAGCGATGAAGCTTTCTTT	CASSYLGSDEAFF
TRBV7-9	-	many	TRBJ2-7	TGTGCCAGCAGCTTGGAGGGGGCTGTTTCATACGAGCAGTACTTC	CASSLEGAVSYEQYF
TRBV6-2/TRBV6-3	TRBD2	many	TRBJ2-2	TGTGCCAGCAGGAAAGCGGGAGGACGGACCGGGGAGCTGTTTTTT	CASRKAGGRTGELFF
TRBV20-1	-	-	TRBJ2-2	TGCAGTGCTAAGAGGGGTGTATTGGACACCGGGGAGCTGTGTTTT	CSAKRGVLDTGELCF
TRBV20-1	TRBD1	few	TRBJ2-5	TGCAGTGCTAGACCAGGGACAGGGGAGGAGACCCAGTACTTC	CSARPGTGEETQYF